This TCR beta chain was recorded in a study of shared clonotypes between healthy human individuals. Overall study results and limits: What naive subsets generally showed was a larger estimated richness than memory subsets showed. Limitation of the genetic and exposure-history diversity represented came from the few donors.

This was a deep-level run. Clones were sequenced by immunoSEQ multiplex PCR, and TCRdb holds only the in-frame ones, with some missing. This repertoire shows under 2.5 million clones, about nine tenths found once; its top ten account for 0.37%. Germline CDR1 MNHEY, CDR2 SVGAGI. V gave up 0 bases and J gave up 7 bases; unmatched junction bases: 9. This CDR3 spans 16 amino acids. This clone has only a few counts. Its matching antigen is unknown. This receptor was obtained from a man aged 18 to 35 in good health. Some clones in this sample may be carry-over from other donors' samples. This chain links TRBV6-5 with TRBJ2-7, with TRBD1 matching 10 bases. Source material: naive CD4+ T cells from PBMCs. Subset of the sample: CD45RA+ positively selected. CDR3 DNA: TGTGCCAGCAGTTACTCGCCTCTGGACAGGGGGGGAGAGCAGTACTTC. It specifies CASSYSPLDRGGEQYF.